The 16 T cell receptor beta chains below come from one sample, sequenced in a study of immune heterogeneity within non-small cell lung tumors. Per sample, roughly 570 ng of bulk tumor genomic DNA was the template used. Biopsy collection occurred during surgery, with several far-apart biopsies per primary tumor. Each patient presented with untreated, newly diagnosed non-small cell lung cancer and received curative surgery. It was a multiplex PCR that amplified TCR beta CDR3, with 32 V and 13 J primers. From the multiplex PCR reads, TCRdb called clonotypes with MiXCR, one entry per CDR3 protein. Here the sample spans about 11,000 distinct CDR3 sequences, roughly 30% being singletons. What was sequenced was lung tumor tissue. All receptors derive from a woman aged 55 to 70 with non-small cell lung cancer.

The chain couples TRBV10-3 to TRBJ1-1; D is uncertain. The CDR3 covers 15 residues. Per the germline V gene, CDR1 is ENHRY and CDR2 is SYGVKD. The V end was cut by 0 bases, the J end by 6 bases, with 14 bases between. CDR3 amino acids: CAISESDGGKAEAFF. The DNA for the CDR3 is TGTGCCATCAGTGAGTCAGATGGCGGTAAGGCTGAAGCTTTCTTT.

This clonotype counts as medium-sized. The rearrangement links TRBV20-1 to TRBJ2-7; tentative D call: TRBD2 (5 bases). Germline V lookup: CDR1 DFQATT, CDR2 SNEGSKA (reference sequence). The CDR3 is 14 amino acids. V lost 5 bases and J 2 bases, leaving 16 bases between the germline ends. The CDR3 DNA sequence: TGCAGTGCTTCTCGAACGGGGTCGACCTACGAGCAGTACTTC. Protein sequence: CSASRTGSTYEQYF.

Turning to this clonotype: A much larger clone lies a single base off, so this may be a read error. CDR3 in amino acids: CASSLSPAGGRETQYF. The DNA for the CDR3 is TGTGCCAGCAGCTTGTCCCCGGCAGGGGGCCGAGAGACCCAGTACTTC. The rearrangement joins TRBV5-6 to TRBJ2-5; 8 bases agree with TRBD1. The germline V gene has CDR1 SGHDT and CDR2 YYEEEE. The CDR3 has 16 amino acids. Losses at the gene ends were 1 base for V and 4 bases for J; bases not matched to a gene: 9.

This clonotype has ten or more counts. The chain is built from TRBV12-3 or TRBV12-4 and TRBJ2-5, with D uncertain. This CDR3 is built from 12 residues. V lost 3 bases to trimming and J lost 5 bases, with 7 bases between them. The DNA for the CDR3 is TGTGCCAGCAGTTTTGGTTTGGAGACCCAGTACTTC. The encoded protein is CASSFGLETQYF.

This sequence joins TRBV2 and TRBJ1-1; D is possibly TRBD1 (5 bases). Trimming stripped 5 bases from V and 1 base from J, with 11 bases between. This CDR3 region has 14 residues. Germline assignment: CDR1 SNHLY and CDR2 FYNNEI. The chain's CDR3 is CASSIRRANTEAFF. In nucleotides, the CDR3 is TGTGCCAGCAGTATCCGCAGGGCGAACACTGAAGCTTTCTTT.

The V and J genes are TRBV19 and TRBJ2-6, with D uncertain. The germline V and J ends were trimmed by 1 base and 4 bases, with 17 bases remaining between them. CDR1 is LNHDA, CDR2 SQIVND, per germline (reference sequence). This CDR3 comprises 18 residues. Here the CDR3 reads CASSIVNSAVTGANVLTF. The CDR3 DNA sequence: TGTGCCAGTAGTATAGTAAACAGTGCTGTTACAGGGGCCAACGTCCTGACTTTC. The variable domain in full, with the rest retrieved from reference TRBV19 and TRBJ2-6, is DGGITQSPKYLFRKEGQNVTLSCEQNLNHDAMYWYRQDPGQGLRLIYYSQIVNDFQKGDIAEGYSVSREKKESFPLTVTSAQKNPTAFYLCASSIVNSAVTGANVLTFGAGSRLTVL.

The chain combines TRBV6-5 with TRBJ1-5; D gene unclear. V was cut by 9 bases and J by 6 bases, with 15 bases left in between. This CDR3 is 13 amino acids long. Germline CDR1 reads MNHEY; CDR2 reads SVGAGI. The CDR3 region has the DNA TGTGCCAGTACTTACGGGGTCGGTCAGCCCCAGCATTTT. Encoded protein: CASTYGVGQPQHF.

The rearrangement uses TRBV6-1 and TRBJ1-2; the D gene is possibly TRBD1 (5 bases). The CDR3 is 16 residues long. Germline-derived CDR1 and CDR2 are MNHNS and SASEGT. V was clipped by 6 bases and J by 8 bases, with 25 bases between them. Written as DNA, the CDR3 is TGTGCCAGCAGGCCAACCGCCTCCGGTCAGGGAAGGGGCTACACCTTC. Translated: CASRPTASGQGRGYTF.

Worth noting for this clonotype: A single base separates this from a much larger clone, so it may be a read error. This chain uses TRBV3-1 with TRBJ2-1, with a tentative D call TRBD2 (5 bases). Germline CDR1 and CDR2: LGHDT and YNNKEL (reference sequence). The CDR3 is made up of 12 amino acids. The V and J ends lost 3 bases and 6 bases respectively, with 6 bases between them. The CDR3 sequence is CASSHRGNEQFF. The CDR3 DNA reads as TGTGCCAGCAGCCATCGGGGCAATGAGCAGTTCTTC.

The chain links TRBV20-1 to TRBJ1-3; D is perhaps TRBD1 (5 bases). From germline, CDR1 is DFQATT and CDR2 SNEGSKA (reference sequence). The CDR3 covers 15 residues. Trimming removed 0 bases from V and 2 bases from J, with 11 bases in between. The CDR3 loop is CSARDGATPGNTIYF. CDR3 DNA sequence: TGCAGTGCTAGAGATGGGGCCACCCCTGGAAACACCATATATTTT.

The chain uses TRBV7-9 and TRBJ2-5, with 7 bases lining up with TRBD2. Germline trimming cut 2 bases from V and 5 bases from J; bases unmatched to any gene: 2. The CDR3 spans 13 residues. The germline V gene has CDR1 SEHNR and CDR2 FQNEAQ (reference sequence). The CDR3 nucleotides are TGTGCCAGCAGCTTATCTAGCGGTGAGACCCAGTACTTC. Amino acid sequence: CASSLSSGETQYF.

In the case of this clonotype: A clone one base away is much larger, so this may be a read error. The chain has TRBV6-2 or TRBV6-3 and TRBJ2-1; 9 nucleotides agree with TRBD2. The CDR3 is 16 amino acids. CDR1 is MNHEY, CDR2 SVGEGT, per germline. The CDR3 sequence is CASSRVGGRGRIEEFF. The CDR3 nucleotides are TGTGCCAGCAGCCGCGTTGGCGGGAGGGGGCGGATTGAGGAGTTCTTC.

V and J are TRBV5-1 and TRBJ2-1; D is uncertain. V was trimmed by 4 bases and J by 3 bases, leaving 11 bases between them. The CDR3 has 14 amino acids. Germline CDR1 is SGHRS and CDR2 is YFSETQ. The CDR3 DNA follows: TGCGCCAGCAGCCAGCACTTTAGCTACAATGAGCAGTTCTTC. It is translated as CASSQHFSYNEQFF. Together with reference TRBV5-1 and TRBJ2-1, the CDR3 gives the full variable domain: KAGVTQTPRYLIKTRGQQVTLSCSPISGHRSVSWYQQTPGQGLQFLFEYFSETQRNKGNFPGRFSGRQFSNSRSEMNVSTLELGDSALYLCASSQHFSYNEQFFGPGTRLTVL.

This clonotype was observed a few times. A read error is possible here, since a much larger clone lies one base away. This CDR3 is CASGSNPLIAGGRYEQYF. CDR3 nucleotides: TGTGCCAGCGGTTCAAACCCGCTCATAGCGGGAGGGCGTTACGAGCAGTACTTC. The V gene is TRBV6-9, the J gene TRBJ2-7; TRBD2 matches at 11 bases. CDR1 and CDR2 (germline): MNHGY, SVAAGI. The CDR3 covers 18 residues. V lost 8 bases to trimming and J lost 4 bases; unmatched junction nucleotides: 19.

This clonotype rates as medium-sized (0.01 to 0.1%). V is TRBV12-3 or TRBV12-4 and J is TRBJ1-4; the match to TRBD1 covers 7 bases. This CDR3 contains 14 residues. V lost 2 bases and J lost 5; bases outside the gene matches: 2. This CDR3 reads CASSLRGPNEKLFF. The CDR3 DNA is TGTGCCAGCAGTTTAAGGGGGCCCAATGAAAAACTGTTTTTT.

The sample holds a few counts of this clonotype. The chain couples TRBV4-2 to TRBJ2-5; tentative D call: TRBD1 (5 bases). CDR1 is LGHNA, CDR2 YNFKEQ, per germline. Trimming cost V 5 bases and J 2 bases, with 12 bases left between them. This CDR3 is 14 amino acids long. CDR3 DNA: TGTGCCAGCAGCGAAACGACAGCTCAAGAGACCCAGTACTTC. Amino acid sequence: CASSETTAQETQYF.